Below, 18 T cell receptor beta chains from the same sample are listed, as sequenced in a study of shared clonotypes between healthy human individuals. The protocol was immunoSEQ multiplex PCR, while the TCRdb copy is restricted to in-frame clones and leaves out a portion. The sample yields about 490,000 clones, approximately 79% seen once. Input material: PBMCs. The source of these receptors is a woman aged 40-49 years in good health. Some clones in this sample may be carry-over from other donors' samples.

The chain is built from TRBV15 and TRBJ2-1; the D is unclear. Germline values: CDR1 LNHNV, CDR2 YYDKDF (reference sequence). V shed 3 bases and J shed 8 bases, with 8 bases lying between them. This CDR3 contains 12 residues. CDR3 loop: CATSRARDEQFF. As DNA, the CDR3 is TGTGCCACCAGCAGGGCTAGGGATGAGCAGTTCTTC.

About this clone: The sample contains more than one DNA sequence encoding this CDR3. The chain employs TRBV4-2 and TRBJ2-3, with no clear D. The CDR3 is made up of 14 amino acids. Trimming took off 1 base at V and 2 bases at J, with 7 bases between the two ends. Per germline, CDR1 LGHNA and CDR2 YNFKEQ. The CDR3, as DNA: TGTGCCAGCAGCCAAGGGGATTCCACAGATACGCAGTATTTT. Its protein product is CASSQGDSTDTQYF.

This clone was seen a single time. This chain links TRBV30 with TRBJ1-5, with D perhaps matching TRBD1 (6 bases). The CDR3 runs to 13 residues. Germline loops: CDR1 GTSNPN, CDR2 SVGIG (reference sequence). The V gene lost 0 bases and the J gene lost 6 bases, with 9 bases spanning the gap. CDR3 sequence: CAWSVGGGQPQHF. DNA of the CDR3: TGTGCCTGGAGTGTAGGGGGGGGTCAGCCCCAGCATTTT.

The chain links TRBV5-1 to TRBJ2-5; TRBD2 matches at 12 bases. V was clipped by 2 bases and J by 6 bases; unmatched bases: 11. The CDR3 has 17 amino acids. Germline V lookup: CDR1 SGHRS, CDR2 YFSETQ. The CDR3 is CASSFGASGREMQTQYF. For the CDR3, the DNA is TGCGCCAGCAGCTTCGGCGCTAGCGGGAGGGAGATGCAGACCCAGTACTTC.

The V gene is TRBV15, the J gene TRBJ2-7, with D tentatively TRBD2 (6 bases). Trimming removed 0 bases at V and 6 bases at J, with 12 bases between. CDR1 is LNHNV and CDR2 is YYDKDF in the germline V gene (reference sequence). This CDR3 contains 14 residues. The DNA for the CDR3 is TGTGCCACCAGCAGAGAAGGACTAAGGGGCGAGCAGTACTTC. As protein: CATSREGLRGEQYF.

This chain connects TRBV7-9 to TRBJ2-7, with unresolved D. V was shortened by 3 bases and J by 3 bases, with 15 bases between the two germline ends. Germline-derived CDR1 and CDR2 are SEHNR and FQNEAQ (reference sequence). CDR3 length: 15 amino acids. CDR3 sequence reads: CASSFEAGIDYEQYF. CDR3 bases: TGTGCCAGCAGCTTCGAGGCAGGCATAGACTACGAGCAGTACTTC.

The CDR3 loop reads CASSESGSYEQYF. CDR3 nucleotide sequence: TGTGCCAGCAGTGAAAGCGGGAGCTACGAGCAGTACTTC. The chain links TRBV6-1 to TRBJ2-7, with 8 nucleotides matching TRBD2. CDR3 length: 13 amino acids. Germline lookup yields CDR1 MNHNS and CDR2 SASEGT. The V segment lost 2 bases and the J segment 3 bases; nucleotides outside the gene matches: 0.

The chain employs TRBV5-1 and TRBJ2-5; perhaps TRBD1 as D (6 bases). CDR1 is SGHRS, CDR2 YFSETQ, per germline. V was clipped by 0 bases and J by 4 bases, with 16 bases between them. CDR3 size: 16 residues. CDR3 DNA sequence: TGCGCCAGCAGCTTGGAGGGGTGGACAGTTCCAGAGACCCAGTACTTC. It codes for CASSLEGWTVPETQYF. The full variable domain, rest sourced from reference TRBV5-1 and TRBJ2-5, is KAGVTQTPRYLIKTRGQQVTLSCSPISGHRSVSWYQQTPGQGLQFLFEYFSETQRNKGNFPGRFSGRQFSNSRSEMNVSTLELGDSALYLCASSLEGWTVPETQYFGPGTRLLVL.

In regard to this clone: A far larger clone is a single base away, which makes a read error likely. The genes are TRBV5-5 and TRBJ2-5; D uncertain. Germline loops: CDR1 SGHKS, CDR2 YYEKEE (reference sequence). CDR3 length equals 14 residues. V lost 2 bases and J lost 0, with 8 bases in between. This CDR3 is CASSFGRDQETQYF. The CDR3 region has the DNA TGTGCCAGCAGCTTTGGACGGGACCAAGAGACCCAGTACTTC.

The chain is built from TRBV7-2 and TRBJ1-1, with TRBD1 as a possible D gene (5 bases). Trimming shortened V by 7 bases and J by 4 bases, and 19 bases separated the two germline ends. Germline values: CDR1 SGHTA, CDR2 FQGNSA. CDR3 length: 15 amino acids. The CDR3, as DNA: TGTGCCAGCAAAGGGGATGGGGCTTTGGGCACTGAAGCTTTCTTT. It yields the protein CASKGDGALGTEAFF.

The chain links TRBV7-3 to TRBJ2-3; tentative D call: TRBD1 (6 bases). In germline, CDR1 is SGHTA, CDR2 FQGTGA. The CDR3 contains 13 residues. V lost 5 bases, J lost 6 bases, and 12 bases lay in between. CDR3 sequence: CASSQTGGDTQYF. The CDR3 DNA follows: TGTGCCAGCAGCCAGACAGGCGGGGATACGCAGTATTTT.

This clone was seen more than once but under ten times. The same CDR3 also results from other DNA sequences found in this sample. The rearrangement uses TRBV7-6 and TRBJ2-1; TRBD2 matches at 11 bases. The CDR3 spans 19 residues. Germline values: CDR1 SGHVS, CDR2 FNYEAQ. V was pared by 0 bases and J by 8 bases, with 15 bases of the junction left unmatched. This CDR3 is CASSLALTLAGGPVDEQFF. For the CDR3, the DNA is TGTGCCAGCAGCTTAGCGCTTACATTAGCGGGAGGGCCGGTTGATGAGCAGTTCTTC.

The rearrangement uses TRBV10-3 and TRBJ2-5; 7 positions match TRBD1. V was clipped by 4 bases and J by 5 bases; unmatched bases: 4. Germline assignment: CDR1 ENHRY and CDR2 SYGVKD. This CDR3 contains 13 residues. The CDR3 DNA is TGTGCCATCAGTGGACAGGGTTCGGAGACCCAGTACTTC. The encoded protein is CAISGQGSETQYF.

This rearrangement joins TRBV5-6 to TRBJ2-5; 9 bases align to TRBD1. Trimming removed 4 bases from V and 2 bases from J; junction bases left unmatched: 6. CDR3 size: 15 residues. Germline V gene sequence: CDR1 SGHDT, CDR2 YYEEEE. Here the CDR3 DNA reads TGTGCCAGCAGCCCCGGGACAGGGTTACAAGAGACCCAGTACTTC. It is translated as CASSPGTGLQETQYF.

CDR3 sequence reads: CASSSMGQISYEQYF. CDR3 sequence (DNA): TGTGCCAGCAGCTCAATGGGACAGATCTCCTACGAGCAGTACTTC. The rearrangement joins TRBV11-2 to TRBJ2-7, with 7 bases fitting TRBD1. The CDR3 is 15 amino acids. The germline gives CDR1 SGHAT, CDR2 FQNNGV. Losses at the gene ends were 4 bases for V and 0 bases for J; bases not matched to a gene: 6.

CDR3 sequence: CASSFGGALGHEQYF. The CDR3 DNA reads as TGTGCCAGCAGTTTCGGGGGGGCGCTTGGACACGAGCAGTACTTC. The V and J genes are TRBV28 and TRBJ2-7; 8 bases are shared with TRBD2. CDR3 size: 15 residues. The germline CDR1 and CDR2 sequences are MDHEN and SYDVKM. With V trimmed by 3 bases and J by 5 bases, 9 bases remained unmatched.

The J gene is TRBJ1-1, the V gene TRBV6-6; D unclear. Germline V gives CDR1 MNHNY, CDR2 SVGAGI (reference sequence). Trimming cost V 10 bases and J 6 bases, with 12 bases left between them. This CDR3 has 11 residues. Here the CDR3 DNA reads TGTGCCACCGCGGGGTTCGCTGAAGCTTTCTTT. Translating it yields CATAGFAEAFF.

This clone has just a few counts. This chain links TRBV6-4 with TRBJ2-1; 9 bases are a match to TRBD2. Germline CDR1 MRHNA, CDR2 SNTAGT. Germline trimming cut 3 bases from V and 6 bases from J; bases unmatched to any gene: 6. The CDR3 extends over 15 amino acids. The CDR3 DNA reads as TGTGCCAGCAGTGAGACGGCGGGAGGGCTCAATGAGCAGTTCTTC. Translated: CASSETAGGLNEQFF.